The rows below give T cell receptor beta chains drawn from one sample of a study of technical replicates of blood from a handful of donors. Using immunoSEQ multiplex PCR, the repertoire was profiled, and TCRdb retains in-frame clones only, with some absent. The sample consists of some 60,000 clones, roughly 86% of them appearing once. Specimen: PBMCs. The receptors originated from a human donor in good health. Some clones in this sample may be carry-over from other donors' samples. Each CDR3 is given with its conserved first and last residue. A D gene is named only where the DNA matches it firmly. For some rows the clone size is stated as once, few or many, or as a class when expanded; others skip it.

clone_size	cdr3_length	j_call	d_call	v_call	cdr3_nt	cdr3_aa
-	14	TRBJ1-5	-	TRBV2	TGTGCCAGCAGTGTCCTGGGGCTAGGTCAGCCCCAGCATTTT	CASSVLGLGQPQHF
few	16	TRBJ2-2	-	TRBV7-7	TGTGCCAGCAGCCCCGGGGGTGGAACGAACACCGGGGAGCTGTTTTTT	CASSPGGGTNTGELFF
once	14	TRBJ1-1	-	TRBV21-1	TGTGCCAGCAGCAGACAGGGGGAAGGTTCGGCGGCTTTCTTT	CASSRQGEGSAAFF
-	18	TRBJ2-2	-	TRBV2	TGTGCCAGCAGTGATTCCCCGACGGAGCCACTTGACACCGGGGAGCTGTTTTTT	CASSDSPTEPLDTGELFF
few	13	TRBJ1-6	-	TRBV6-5	TGTGCCAGCAGGGAGACGGGAAATTCACCCCTCCACTTT	CASRETGNSPLHF
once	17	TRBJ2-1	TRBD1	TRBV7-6	TGTGCCAGCAGTCCCCAGGGGGACCTGCACACCTACAATGAGCAGTTCTTC	CASSPQGDLHTYNEQFF
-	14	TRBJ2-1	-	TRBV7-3	TGTGCCAGCAGCCCATCTAGCGCGCTGGCTGAGCAGTTCTTC	CASSPSSALAEQFF
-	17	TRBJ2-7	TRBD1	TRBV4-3	TGCGCCAGCAGCCAAGATGGACAGGGGGCGGCCTCCTACGAGCAGTACTTC	CASSQDGQGAASYEQYF
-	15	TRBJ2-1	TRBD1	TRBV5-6	TGTGCCAGCAGCTATGGGGCAGGGGGCCACAATGAGCAGTTCTTC	CASSYGAGGHNEQFF
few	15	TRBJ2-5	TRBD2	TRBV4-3	TGCGCCAGCAGCACTCGACTAGCGTACCAAGAGACCCAGTACTTC	CASSTRLAYQETQYF
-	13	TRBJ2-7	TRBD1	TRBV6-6	TGTGCCAGCAGTGGGACAGGGGTCCACGAGCAGTACTTC	CASSGTGVHEQYF
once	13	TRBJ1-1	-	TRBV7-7	TGTGCCAGCAGCTTTGGCATTAACACTGAAGCTTTCTTT	CASSFGINTEAFF
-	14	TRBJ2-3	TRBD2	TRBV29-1	TGCAGCGTTTCACCGGGACTAAATTCAGATACGCAGTATTTT	CSVSPGLNSDTQYF
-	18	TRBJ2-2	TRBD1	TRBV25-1	TGTGCCAGCAGTGGGTTGATCGGACAGGGGGCTTATACCGGGGAGCTGTTTTTT	CASSGLIGQGAYTGELFF
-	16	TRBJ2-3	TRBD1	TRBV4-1	TGCGCCAGCAGCCGACAGGGGGAATCTAGCACAGATACGCAGTATTTT	CASSRQGESSTDTQYF
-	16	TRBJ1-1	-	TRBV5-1	TGCGCCAGCAGCTTACAGGCAGGGGCCTTGAACACTGAAGCTTTCTTT	CASSLQAGALNTEAFF
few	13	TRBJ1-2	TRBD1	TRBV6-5	TGTGCCAGCAGTAAAGGACAGGGGCTTGGCTACACCTTC	CASSKGQGLGYTF
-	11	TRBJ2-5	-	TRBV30	TGTGCCTGGAGCCTACAAGAGACCCAGTACTTC	CAWSLQETQYF
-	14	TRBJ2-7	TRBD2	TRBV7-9	TGTGCCAGCAGCCTTACTAGCGGGAGAGGCGAGCAGTACTTC	CASSLTSGRGEQYF
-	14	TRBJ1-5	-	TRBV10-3	TGTGCCATCAGTGAACAGGGTTTGGTTCAGCCCCAGCATTTT	CAISEQGLVQPQHF
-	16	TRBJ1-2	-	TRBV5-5	TGTGCCAGCAGCTTAAACGCAGGAGGGCCTAACTATGGCTACACCTTC	CASSLNAGGPNYGYTF
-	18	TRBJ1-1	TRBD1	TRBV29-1	TGCAGCGTTGAAGATAAGTTAGCGGGGCCCTACAGGGGAACTGAAGCTTTCTTT	CSVEDKLAGPYRGTEAFF
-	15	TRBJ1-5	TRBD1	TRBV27	TGTGCCAGCAGTTTGCGGGAGGGGGCGGGTCAGCCCCAGCATTTT	CASSLREGAGQPQHF
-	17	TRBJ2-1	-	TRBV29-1	TGCAGCGCCGGGCAGGGGCTAGCGGTCCCCCGTAGTAATGAGCAGTTCTTC	CSAGQGLAVPRSNEQFF
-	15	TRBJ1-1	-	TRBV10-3	TGTGCCATCAGTGAGGCATTCCAGGTGAACACTGAAGCTTTCTTT	CAISEAFQVNTEAFF
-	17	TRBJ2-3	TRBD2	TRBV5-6	TGTGCCAGCAGCTTGTGGGTCGGGACTAAACGCACAGATACGCAGTATTTT	CASSLWVGTKRTDTQYF
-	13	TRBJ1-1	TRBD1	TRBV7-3	TGTGCCAGCAGCTTAAAACAGGGGAGATCAGCTTTCTTT	CASSLKQGRSAFF
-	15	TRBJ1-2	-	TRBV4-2	TGTGCCAGCAGCCAAAGCGAGATAGGGGACTATGGCTACACCTTC	CASSQSEIGDYGYTF
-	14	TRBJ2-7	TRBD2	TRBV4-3	TGCGCCAGCAGCCTTAGCGGGAAGGGGTACGAGCAGTACTTC	CASSLSGKGYEQYF
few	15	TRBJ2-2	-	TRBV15	TGTGCCACCAGCAGTTTTACAGTATGGGCCGGGGAGCTGTTTTTT	CATSSFTVWAGELFF
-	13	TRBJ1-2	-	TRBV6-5	TGTGCCAGCAGAGCCGGACAGTTCTATGGCTACACCTTC	CASRAGQFYGYTF
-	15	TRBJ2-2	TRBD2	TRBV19	TGTGCCAGTAGTATCGCGGGGGATTTGGCCGGGGAGCTGTTTTTT	CASSIAGDLAGELFF
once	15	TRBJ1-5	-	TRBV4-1	TGCGCCAGCAGCCAAGATATAGCTCCCAATCAGCCCCAGCATTTT	CASSQDIAPNQPQHF
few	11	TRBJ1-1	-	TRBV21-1	TGTGCCAGCAGCAAAGGTGGGAGCCCCCGGTTT	CASSKGGSPRF
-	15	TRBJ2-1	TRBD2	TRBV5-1	TGCGCCAGCAGCGGCCTAGCGGGAGGGCCCAATGAGCAGTTCTTC	CASSGLAGGPNEQFF
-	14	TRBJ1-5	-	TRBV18	TGTGCCAGCTCCCATAATGACAGAAATCAGCCCCAGCATTTT	CASSHNDRNQPQHF
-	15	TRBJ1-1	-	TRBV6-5	TGTGCCAGCAGGCAGGACTCCAGGATGAACACTGAAGCTTTCTTT	CASRQDSRMNTEAFF
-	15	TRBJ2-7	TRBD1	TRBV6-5	TGTGCCAGCAGCAAACCCGGGACAGGGCCCAACGAGCAGTACTTC	CASSKPGTGPNEQYF
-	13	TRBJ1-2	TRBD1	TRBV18	TGTGCCAGCTCAATGGACAGGAATTATGGCTACACCTTC	CASSMDRNYGYTF
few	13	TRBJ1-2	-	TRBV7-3	TGTGCCAGCAGCTTAAAAGCAGGCTCTGGCTACACCTTC	CASSLKAGSGYTF
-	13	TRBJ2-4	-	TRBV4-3	TGCGCCAGCAGCCAAGATCGGGTCGGCGCTCAGTACTTC	CASSQDRVGAQYF
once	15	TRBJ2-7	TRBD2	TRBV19	TGTGCCAGTAGTGCCGGGACTAGGTTGGAGAATGAGCAGTACTTC	CASSAGTRLENEQYF
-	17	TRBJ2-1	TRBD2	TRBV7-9	TGTGCCAGCAGCGCTAGACGGTCTAGCGGGGGTTGGAATGAGCAGTTCTTC	CASSARRSSGGWNEQFF
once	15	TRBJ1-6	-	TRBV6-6	TGTGCCAGCCTCGGGTCGACCTCTTTTAATTCACCCCTCCACTTT	CASLGSTSFNSPLHF
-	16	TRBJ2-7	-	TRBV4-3	TGCGCCAGCAGCCAAGATCTGGGCAGGGGGGAGTACGAGCAGTACTTC	CASSQDLGRGEYEQYF
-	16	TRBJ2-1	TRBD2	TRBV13	TGTGCCAGCAGTCTCGAGGGCGGGGGGGCCTACAATGAGCAGTTCTTC	CASSLEGGGAYNEQFF
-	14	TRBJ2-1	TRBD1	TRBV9	TGTGCCAGCAGCGTCCGGGACAGGAACAATGAGCAGTTCTTC	CASSVRDRNNEQFF
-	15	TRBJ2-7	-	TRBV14	TGTGCCAGCAGCCATCCCCCGGGGGGCCGCTACGAGCAGTACTTC	CASSHPPGGRYEQYF
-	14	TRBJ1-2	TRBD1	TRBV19	TGTGCCAGTAACAGGGGGTACATTAACTATGGCTACACCTTC	CASNRGYINYGYTF
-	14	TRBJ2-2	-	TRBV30	TGTGCCTGGAGTGTAGCGGAGGGCACCGGGGAGCTGTTTTTT	CAWSVAEGTGELFF